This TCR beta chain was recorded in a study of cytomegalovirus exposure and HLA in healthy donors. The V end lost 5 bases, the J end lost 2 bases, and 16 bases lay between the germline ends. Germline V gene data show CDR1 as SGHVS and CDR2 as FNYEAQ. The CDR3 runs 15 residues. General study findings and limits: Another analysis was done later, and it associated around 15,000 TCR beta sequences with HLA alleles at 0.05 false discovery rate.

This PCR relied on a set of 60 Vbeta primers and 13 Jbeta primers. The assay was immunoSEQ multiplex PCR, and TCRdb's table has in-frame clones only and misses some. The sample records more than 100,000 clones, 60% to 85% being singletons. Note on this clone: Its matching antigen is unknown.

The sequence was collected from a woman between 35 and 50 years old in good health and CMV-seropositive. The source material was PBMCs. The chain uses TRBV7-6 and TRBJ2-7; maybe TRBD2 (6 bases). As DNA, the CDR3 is TGTGCCAGCAGCCTGGCCGGGGGTAGAACCTACGAGCAGTACTTC. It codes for CASSLAGGRTYEQYF.